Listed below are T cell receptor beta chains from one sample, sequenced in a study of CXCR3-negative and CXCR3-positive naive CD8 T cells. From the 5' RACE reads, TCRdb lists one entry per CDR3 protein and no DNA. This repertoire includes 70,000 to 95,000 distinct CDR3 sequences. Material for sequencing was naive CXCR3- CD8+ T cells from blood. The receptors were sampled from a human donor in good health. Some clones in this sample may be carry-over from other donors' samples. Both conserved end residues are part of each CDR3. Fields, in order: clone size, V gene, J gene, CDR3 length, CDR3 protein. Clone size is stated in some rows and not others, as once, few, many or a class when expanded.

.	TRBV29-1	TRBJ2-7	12	CSVEKDSYEQYF
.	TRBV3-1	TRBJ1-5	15	CASSQDGGGNQPQHF
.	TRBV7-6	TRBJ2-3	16	CASSLALAGVSDTQYF
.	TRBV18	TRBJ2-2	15	CASSPPTSAAGELFF
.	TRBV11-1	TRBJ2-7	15	CASSLVLASRYEQYF
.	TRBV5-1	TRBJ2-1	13	CASSLEEGPEQFF
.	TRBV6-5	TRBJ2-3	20	CASSYSRLAGGPLFTDTQYF
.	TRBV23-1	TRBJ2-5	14	CARGQVLLPGTQYF
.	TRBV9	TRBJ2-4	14	CASSRLYTKNIQYF
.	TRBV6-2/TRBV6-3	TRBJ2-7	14	CASRPIGSSYEQYF
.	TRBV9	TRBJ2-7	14	CASSVDEGRYEQYF
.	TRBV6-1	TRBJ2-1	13	CASRTAGTDEQFF
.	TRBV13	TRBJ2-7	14	CASSLEWDTYEQYF
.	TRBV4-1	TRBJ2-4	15	CASSQDPRDGDIQYF
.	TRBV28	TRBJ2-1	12	CASSGEAGEQFF
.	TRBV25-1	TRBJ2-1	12	CASRGKRGQQFF
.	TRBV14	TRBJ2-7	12	CASSQSPTEQYF
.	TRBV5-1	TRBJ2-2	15	CASSLGPTNTGELFF
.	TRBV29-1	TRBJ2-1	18	CSLLGGVNVIGSYNEQFF
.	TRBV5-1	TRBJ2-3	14	CASSLVAGGPTQYF
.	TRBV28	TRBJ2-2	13	CASTRGGTGELFF
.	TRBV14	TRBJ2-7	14	CASSQEAGNYEQYF
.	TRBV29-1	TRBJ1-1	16	CSVEVQDGYMNTEAFF
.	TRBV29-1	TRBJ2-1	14	CSVDLGISYNEQFF
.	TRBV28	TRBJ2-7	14	CASSLPGNTYEQYF
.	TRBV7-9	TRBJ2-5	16	CASSLGSSGRQETQYF
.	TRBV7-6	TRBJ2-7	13	CASSSGVSHEQYF
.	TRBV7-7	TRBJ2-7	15	CASSPGTNLPYEQYF
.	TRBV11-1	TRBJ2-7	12	CASSLNLGEQYF
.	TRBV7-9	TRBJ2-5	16	CASSLFTGNHQETQYF
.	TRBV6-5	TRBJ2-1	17	CASSRLAGATSYNEQFF
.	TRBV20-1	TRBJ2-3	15	CSARRLADGTDTQYF
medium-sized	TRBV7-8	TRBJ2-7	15	CASSLSGGPSYEQYF
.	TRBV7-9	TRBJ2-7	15	CASSLEGTLLYEQYF
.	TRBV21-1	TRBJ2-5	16	CASSRLLAGSQGTQYF
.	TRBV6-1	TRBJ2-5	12	CASSEFRETQYF
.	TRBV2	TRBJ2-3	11	CASNELVGQYF